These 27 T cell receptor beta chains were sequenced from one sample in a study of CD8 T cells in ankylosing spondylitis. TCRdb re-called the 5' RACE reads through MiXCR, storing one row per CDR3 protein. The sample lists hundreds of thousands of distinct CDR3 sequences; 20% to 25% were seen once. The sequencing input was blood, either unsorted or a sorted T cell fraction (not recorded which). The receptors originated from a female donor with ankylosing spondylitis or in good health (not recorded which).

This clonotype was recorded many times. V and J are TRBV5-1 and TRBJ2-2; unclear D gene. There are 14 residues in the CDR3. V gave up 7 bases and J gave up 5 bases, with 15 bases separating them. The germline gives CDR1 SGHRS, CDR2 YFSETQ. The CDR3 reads CASLEPGRTGELFF. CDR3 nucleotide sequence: TGCGCCAGCTTGGAGCCGGGTCGTACCGGGGAGCTGTTTTTT.

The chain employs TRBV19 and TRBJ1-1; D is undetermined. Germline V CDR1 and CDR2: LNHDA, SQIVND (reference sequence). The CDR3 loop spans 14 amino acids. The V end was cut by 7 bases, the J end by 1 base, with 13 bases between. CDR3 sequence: CASKVQIPNTEAFF. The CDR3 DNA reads TGTGCCAGTAAGGTTCAGATCCCGAACACTGAAGCTTTCTTT.

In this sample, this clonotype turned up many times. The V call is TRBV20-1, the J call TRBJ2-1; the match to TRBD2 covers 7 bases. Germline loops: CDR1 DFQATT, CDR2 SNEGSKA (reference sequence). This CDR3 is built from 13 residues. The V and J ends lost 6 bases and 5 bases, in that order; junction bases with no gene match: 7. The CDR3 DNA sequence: TGCAGTGCCCCCGGACTAGTAGACAATGAGCAGTTCTTC. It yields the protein CSAPGLVDNEQFF.

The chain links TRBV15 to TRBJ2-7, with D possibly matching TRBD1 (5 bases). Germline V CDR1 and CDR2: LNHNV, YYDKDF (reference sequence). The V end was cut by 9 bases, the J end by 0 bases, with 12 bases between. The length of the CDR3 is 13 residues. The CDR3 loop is CATRGRASYEQYF. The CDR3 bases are TGTGCCACTCGCGGCAGGGCCTCCTACGAGCAGTACTTC.

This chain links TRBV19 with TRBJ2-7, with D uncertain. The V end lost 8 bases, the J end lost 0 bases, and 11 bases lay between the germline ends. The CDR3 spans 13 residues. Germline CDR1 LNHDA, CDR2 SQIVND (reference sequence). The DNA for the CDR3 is TGTGCCAGTCGGAGCCCCACCTCCTACGAGCAGTACTTC. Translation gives CASRSPTSYEQYF.

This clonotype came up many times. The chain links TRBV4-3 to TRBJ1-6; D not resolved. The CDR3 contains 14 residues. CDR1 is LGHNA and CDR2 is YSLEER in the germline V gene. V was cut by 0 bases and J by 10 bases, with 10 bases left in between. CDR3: CASSQDRRISPLHF. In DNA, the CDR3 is TGCGCCAGCAGCCAAGATAGGAGGATCTCACCCCTCCACTTT.

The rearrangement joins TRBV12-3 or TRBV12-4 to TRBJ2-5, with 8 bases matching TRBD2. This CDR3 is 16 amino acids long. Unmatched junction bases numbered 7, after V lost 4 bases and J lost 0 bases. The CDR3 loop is CASSYGVAGNQETQYF. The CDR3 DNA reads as TGTGCCAGCAGTTACGGAGTAGCGGGAAACCAAGAGACCCAGTACTTC.

This chain's CDR3 is CSARDRGAQETQYF. As DNA, the CDR3 is TGCAGTGCCCGGGACAGGGGGGCCCAAGAGACCCAGTACTTC. This chain links TRBV20-1 with TRBJ2-5; 11 bases are a match to TRBD1. The CDR3 spans 14 residues. Germline trimming cut 6 bases from V and 1 base from J; bases unmatched to any gene: 4. Germline-derived CDR1 and CDR2 are DFQATT and SNEGSKA (reference sequence).

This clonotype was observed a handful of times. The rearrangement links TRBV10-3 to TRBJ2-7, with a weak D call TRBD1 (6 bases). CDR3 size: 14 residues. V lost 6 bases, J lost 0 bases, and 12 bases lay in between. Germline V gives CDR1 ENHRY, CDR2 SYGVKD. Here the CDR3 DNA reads TGTGCCATCAGCTATGACAGGATCTCCTACGAGCAGTACTTC. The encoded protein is CAISYDRISYEQYF.

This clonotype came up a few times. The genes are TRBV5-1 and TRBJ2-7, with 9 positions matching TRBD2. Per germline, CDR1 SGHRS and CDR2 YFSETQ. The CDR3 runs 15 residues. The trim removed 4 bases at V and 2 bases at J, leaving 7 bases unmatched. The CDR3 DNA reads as TGCGCCAGCAGCCTAAAAGGCGGGAGGGCCTACGAGCAGTACTTC. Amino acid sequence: CASSLKGGRAYEQYF. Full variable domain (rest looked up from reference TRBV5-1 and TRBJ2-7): KAGVTQTPRYLIKTRGQQVTLSCSPISGHRSVSWYQQTPGQGLQFLFEYFSETQRNKGNFPGRFSGRQFSNSRSEMNVSTLELGDSALYLCASSLKGGRAYEQYFGPGTRLTVT.

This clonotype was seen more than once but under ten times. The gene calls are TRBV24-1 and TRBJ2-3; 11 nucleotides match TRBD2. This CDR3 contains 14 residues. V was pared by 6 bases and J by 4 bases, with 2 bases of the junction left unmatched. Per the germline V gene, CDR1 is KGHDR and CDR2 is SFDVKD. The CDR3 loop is CATSTSGSADTQYF. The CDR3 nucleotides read TGTGCCACCAGTACTAGCGGGAGCGCAGATACGCAGTATTTT.

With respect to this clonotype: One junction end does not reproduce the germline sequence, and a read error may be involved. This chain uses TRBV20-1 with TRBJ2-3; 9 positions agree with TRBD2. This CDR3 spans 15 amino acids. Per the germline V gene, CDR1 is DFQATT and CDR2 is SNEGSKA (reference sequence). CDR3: CSARDSGRSIDTQYF. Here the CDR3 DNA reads TGCAGTGCTAGAGATAGCGGGAGAAGCATAGATACGCAGTATTTT.

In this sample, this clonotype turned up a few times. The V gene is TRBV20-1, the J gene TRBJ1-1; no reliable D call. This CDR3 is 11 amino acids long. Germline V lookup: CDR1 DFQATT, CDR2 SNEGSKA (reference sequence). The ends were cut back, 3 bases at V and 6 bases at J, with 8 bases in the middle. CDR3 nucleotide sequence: TGCAGTGCTAGGAAGGTGGCTGAAGCTTTCTTT. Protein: CSARKVAEAFF.

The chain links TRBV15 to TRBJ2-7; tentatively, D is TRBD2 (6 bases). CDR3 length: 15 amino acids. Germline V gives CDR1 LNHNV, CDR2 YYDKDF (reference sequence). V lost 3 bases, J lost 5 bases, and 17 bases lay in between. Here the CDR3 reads CATSRGLRVIHEQYF. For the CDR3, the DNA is TGTGCCACCAGCAGGGGACTCCGGGTCATACACGAGCAGTACTTC. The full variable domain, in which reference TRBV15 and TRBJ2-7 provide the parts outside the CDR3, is DAMVIQNPRYQVTQFGKPVTLSCSQTLNHNVMYWYQQKSSQAPKLLFHYYDKDFNNEADTPDNFQSRRPNTSFCFLDIRSPGLGDTAMYLCATSRGLRVIHEQYFGPGTRLTVT.

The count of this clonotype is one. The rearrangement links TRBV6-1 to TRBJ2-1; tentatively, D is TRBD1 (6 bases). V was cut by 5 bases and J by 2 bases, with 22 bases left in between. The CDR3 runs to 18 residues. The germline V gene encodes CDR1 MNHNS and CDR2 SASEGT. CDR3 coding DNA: TGTGCCAGCAGTACGGCCCAGACAGGTTTAGGGACCTACAATGAGCAGTTCTTC. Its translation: CASSTAQTGLGTYNEQFF.

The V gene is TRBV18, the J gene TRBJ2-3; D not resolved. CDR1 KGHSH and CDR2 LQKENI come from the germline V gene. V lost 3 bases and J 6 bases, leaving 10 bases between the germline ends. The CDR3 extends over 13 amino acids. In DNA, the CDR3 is TGTGCCAGCTCACCCTCGGACGTGGATACGCAGTATTTT. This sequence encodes CASSPSDVDTQYF. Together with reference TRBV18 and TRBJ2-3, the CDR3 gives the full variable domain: NAGVMQNPRHLVRRRGQEARLRCSPMKGHSHVYWYRQLPEEGLKFMVYLQKENIIDESGMPKERFSAEFPKEGPSILRIQQVVRGDSAAYFCASSPSDVDTQYFGPGTRLTVL.

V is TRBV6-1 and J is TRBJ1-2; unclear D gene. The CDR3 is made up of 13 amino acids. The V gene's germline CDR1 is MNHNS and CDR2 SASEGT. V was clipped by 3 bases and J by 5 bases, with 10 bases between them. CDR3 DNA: TGTGCCAGCAGTGACAGGCGAAGATATGGCTACACCTTC. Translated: CASSDRRRYGYTF.

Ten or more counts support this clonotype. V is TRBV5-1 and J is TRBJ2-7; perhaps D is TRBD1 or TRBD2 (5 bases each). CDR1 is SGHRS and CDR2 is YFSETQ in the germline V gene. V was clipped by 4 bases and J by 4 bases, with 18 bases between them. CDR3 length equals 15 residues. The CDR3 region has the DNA TGCGCCAGCAGCGGTACCGGGACCAGAAGGTACGAGCAGTACTTC. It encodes CASSGTGTRRYEQYF.

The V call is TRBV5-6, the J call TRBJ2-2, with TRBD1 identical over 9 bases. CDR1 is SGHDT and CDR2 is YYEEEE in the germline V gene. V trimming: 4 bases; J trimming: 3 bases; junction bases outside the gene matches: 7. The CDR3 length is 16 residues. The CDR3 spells CASSRDRAQYTGELFF. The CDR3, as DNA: TGTGCCAGCAGCAGGGACAGGGCGCAATACACCGGGGAGCTGTTTTTT.

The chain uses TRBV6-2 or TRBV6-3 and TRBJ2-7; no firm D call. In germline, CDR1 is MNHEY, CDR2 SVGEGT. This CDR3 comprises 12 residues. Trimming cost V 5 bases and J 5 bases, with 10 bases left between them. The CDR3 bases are TGTGCCAGCAGTGGCCTGGTCCACGAGCAGTACTTC. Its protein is CASSGLVHEQYF.

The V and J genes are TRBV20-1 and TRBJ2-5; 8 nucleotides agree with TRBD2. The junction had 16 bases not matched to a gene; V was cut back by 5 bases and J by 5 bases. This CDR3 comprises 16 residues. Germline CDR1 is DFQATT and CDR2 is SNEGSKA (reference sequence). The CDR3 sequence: CSALPGTGGPLETQYF. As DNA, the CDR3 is TGCAGTGCTCTCCCCGGGACGGGGGGGCCTTTGGAGACCCAGTACTTC.

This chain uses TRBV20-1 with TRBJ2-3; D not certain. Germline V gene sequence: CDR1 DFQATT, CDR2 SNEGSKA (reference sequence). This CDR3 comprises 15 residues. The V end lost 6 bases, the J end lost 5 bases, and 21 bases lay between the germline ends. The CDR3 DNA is TGCAGTGCACCTCCTTCCTCCTTCGTTCAAGATACGCAGTATTTT. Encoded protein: CSAPPSSFVQDTQYF.

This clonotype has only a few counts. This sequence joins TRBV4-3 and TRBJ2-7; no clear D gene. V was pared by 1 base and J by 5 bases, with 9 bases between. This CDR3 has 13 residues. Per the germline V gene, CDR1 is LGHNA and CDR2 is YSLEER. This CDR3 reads CASSQGPHDEQYF. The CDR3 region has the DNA TGCGCCAGCAGCCAAGGGCCCCATGACGAGCAGTACTTC.

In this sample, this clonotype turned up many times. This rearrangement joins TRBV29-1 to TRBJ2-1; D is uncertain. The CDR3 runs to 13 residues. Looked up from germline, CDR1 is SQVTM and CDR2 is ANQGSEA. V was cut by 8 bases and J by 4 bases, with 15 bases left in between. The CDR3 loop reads CSTGTGKYNEQFF. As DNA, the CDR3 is TGCAGCACTGGTACTGGGAAATACAATGAGCAGTTCTTC.

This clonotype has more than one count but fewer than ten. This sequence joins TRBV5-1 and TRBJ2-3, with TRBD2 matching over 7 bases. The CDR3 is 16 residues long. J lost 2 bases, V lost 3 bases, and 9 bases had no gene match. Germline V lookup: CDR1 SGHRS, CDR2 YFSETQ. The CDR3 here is CASSSLTGGSTDTQYF. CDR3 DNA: TGCGCCAGCAGCTCCCTAACGGGAGGTTCCACAGATACGCAGTATTTT.

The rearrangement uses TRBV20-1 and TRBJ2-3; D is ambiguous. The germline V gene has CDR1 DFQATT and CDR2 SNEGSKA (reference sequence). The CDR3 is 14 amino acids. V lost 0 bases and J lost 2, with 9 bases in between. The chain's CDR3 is CSARDKGHTDTQYF. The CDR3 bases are TGCAGTGCTAGAGATAAAGGGCACACAGATACGCAGTATTTT.

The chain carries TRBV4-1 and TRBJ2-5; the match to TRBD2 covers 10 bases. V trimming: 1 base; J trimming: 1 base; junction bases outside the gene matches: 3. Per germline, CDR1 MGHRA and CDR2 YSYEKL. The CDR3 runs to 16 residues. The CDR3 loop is CASSQVRTSGQETQYF. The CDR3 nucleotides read TGCGCCAGCAGCCAAGTTCGGACTAGCGGCCAAGAGACCCAGTACTTC.